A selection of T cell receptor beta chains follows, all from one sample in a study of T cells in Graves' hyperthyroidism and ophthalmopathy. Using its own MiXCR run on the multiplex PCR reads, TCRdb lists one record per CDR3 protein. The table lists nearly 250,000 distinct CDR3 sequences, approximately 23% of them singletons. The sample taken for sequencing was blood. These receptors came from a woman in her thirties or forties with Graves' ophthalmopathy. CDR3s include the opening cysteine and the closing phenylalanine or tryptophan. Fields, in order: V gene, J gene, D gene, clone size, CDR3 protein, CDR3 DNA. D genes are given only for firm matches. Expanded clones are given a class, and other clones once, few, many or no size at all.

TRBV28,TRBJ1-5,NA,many,CASLLNTGRNQPQHF,TGTGCCAGCCTACTGAATACAGGGCGCAATCAGCCCCAGCATTTT
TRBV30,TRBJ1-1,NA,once,CAWVRGMTEAFF,TGTGCCTGGGTGAGGGGGATGACTGAAGCTTTCTTT
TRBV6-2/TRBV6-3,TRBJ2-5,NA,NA,CASSYGGRDQETQYF,TGTGCCAGCAGTTACGGTGGCCGGGACCAAGAGACCCAGTACTTC
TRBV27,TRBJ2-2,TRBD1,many,CASSSDRVSTGELFF,TGTGCCAGCAGTTCGGACAGGGTGAGCACCGGGGAGCTGTTTTTT
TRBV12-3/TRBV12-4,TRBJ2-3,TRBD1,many,CASSLGRGSTDTQYF,TGTGCCAGCAGTTTAGGCAGGGGGAGCACAGATACGCAGTATTTT
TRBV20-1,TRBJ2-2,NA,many,CSARDGPGELFF,TGCAGTGCTAGAGATGGGCCCGGGGAGCTGTTTTTT
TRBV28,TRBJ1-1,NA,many,CASSFPFSPRSNTEAFF,TGTGCCAGCAGTTTCCCCTTCTCTCCTAGATCGAACACTGAAGCTTTCTTT
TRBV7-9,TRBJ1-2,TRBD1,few,CASSLGQGANYGYTF,TGTGCCAGCAGCTTGGGACAGGGTGCTAACTATGGCTACACCTTC
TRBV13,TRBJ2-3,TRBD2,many,CASSVRLAGQDTQYF,TGTGCCAGCAGCGTCCGACTAGCGGGACAAGATACGCAGTATTTT
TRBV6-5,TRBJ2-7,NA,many,CASSYGGTPYEQYF,TGTGCCAGCAGTTACGGAGGGACCCCCTACGAGCAGTACTTC
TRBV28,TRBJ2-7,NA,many,CASSLAGTSYEQYF,TGTGCCAGCAGTTTAGCGGGAACATCCTACGAGCAGTACTTC
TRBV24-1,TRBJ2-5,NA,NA,CATSDLLGETQYF,TGTGCCACCAGTGATTTGTTAGGAGAGACCCAGTACTTC
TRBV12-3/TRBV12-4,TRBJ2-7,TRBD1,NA,CASRPSRQGRYEQYF,TGTGCCAGCAGACCAAGCAGACAGGGGCGGTACGAGCAGTACTTC
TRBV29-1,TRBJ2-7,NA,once,CSVVLWATTYEQYF,TGCAGCGTTGTATTGTGGGCAACGACCTACGAGCAGTACTTC
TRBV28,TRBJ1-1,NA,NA,CASSYPLQGTNLVAFF,TGTGCCAGCAGTTACCCATTACAGGGTACGAACTTGGTCGCTTTCTTT
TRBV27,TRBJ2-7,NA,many,CASSYTTGAYYEQYF,TGTGCCAGCAGCTACACAACGGGAGCCTACTACGAGCAGTACTTC
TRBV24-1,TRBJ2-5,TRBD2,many,CATSSLGAGVETQYF,TGTGCCACCAGTTCATTGGGTGCGGGGGTGGAGACCCAGTACTTC
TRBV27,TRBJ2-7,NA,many,CASSLTRLDEQYF,TGTGCCAGCAGTTTAACCCGTCTGGACGAGCAGTACTTC
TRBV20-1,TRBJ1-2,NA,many,CSAREKGGFNNYGYTF,TGCAGTGCTAGAGAGAAGGGCGGGTTTAATAACTATGGCTACACCTTC
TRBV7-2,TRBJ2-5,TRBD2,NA,CASDGSGGRETQYF,TGTGCCAGCGATGGCAGCGGGGGACGAGAGACCCAGTACTTC
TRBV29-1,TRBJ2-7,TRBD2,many,CSVFGGVGINNEQYF,TGCAGCGTTTTCGGGGGGGTAGGGATCAACAACGAGCAGTACTTC
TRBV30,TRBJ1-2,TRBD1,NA,CAWSRGQGSSSGYTF,TGTGCCTGGAGTAGGGGACAGGGGTCGTCCAGTGGCTACACCTTC
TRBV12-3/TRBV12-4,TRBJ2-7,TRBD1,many,CASSQTGFNEQYF,TGTGCCAGCAGTCAGACAGGGTTCAACGAGCAGTACTTC
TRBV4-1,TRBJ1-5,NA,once,CASSQSGDGLQPQHF,TGCGCCAGCAGCCAGTCCGGGGACGGGCTTCAGCCCCAGCATTTT
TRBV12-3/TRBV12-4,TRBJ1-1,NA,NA,CASKHRAEAFF,TGTGCCAGCAAGCACCGGGCTGAAGCTTTCTTT
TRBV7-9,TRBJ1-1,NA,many,CASSAGTEAFF,TGTGCCAGCAGCGCGGGGACTGAAGCTTTCTTT
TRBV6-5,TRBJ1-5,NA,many,CASSLSGQSNQPQHF,TGTGCCAGCAGTTTATCGGGACAAAGCAATCAGCCCCAGCATTTT
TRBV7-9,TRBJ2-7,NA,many,CASSPINQGVEVSEQYF,TGTGCCAGCAGCCCTATCAACCAAGGGGTGGAAGTTTCCGAGCAGTACTTC
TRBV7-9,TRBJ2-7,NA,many,CASSLLRYEQYF,TGTGCCAGCAGCTTACTCCGGTACGAGCAGTACTTC
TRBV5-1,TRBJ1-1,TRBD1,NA,CASSHQTGGTEAFF,TGCGCCAGCAGCCACCAGACAGGGGGCACTGAAGCTTTCTTT
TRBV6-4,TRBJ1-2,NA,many,CASSPIPYEMGVYGYTF,TGTGCCAGCAGTCCTATCCCCTATGAGATGGGGGTCTATGGCTACACCTTC
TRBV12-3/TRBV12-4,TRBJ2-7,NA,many,CASGRKERYEQYF,TGTGCCAGCGGGAGGAAGGAACGCTACGAGCAGTACTTC
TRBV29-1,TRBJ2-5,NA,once,CSAEQSKETQYF,TGCAGCGCCGAACAAAGTAAAGAGACCCAGTACTTC
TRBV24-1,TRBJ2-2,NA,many,CATSGASAGGELFF,TGTGCCACCAGTGGGGCTAGCGCCGGCGGGGAGCTGTTTTTT
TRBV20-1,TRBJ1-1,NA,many,CSASRGPEAFF,TGCAGTGCTAGCAGGGGCCCTGAAGCTTTCTTT